The text below deals with one T cell receptor (beta chain). CDR3 length equals 12 residues. V was cut by 5 bases and J by 12 bases, with 17 bases left in between. Germline V gene data show CDR1 as MDHEN and CDR2 as SYDVKM. TCRdb independently ran MiXCR on the RT-PCR reads; one entry per CDR3 protein. The table has about 680,000 distinct CDR3 sequences, 13% to 15% seen once. V gene TRBV28 combines with J gene TRBJ2-7; no firm D call. This TCR derives from a female donor in good health, serving as a healthy control. Specimen: memory CD4+ T cells from blood. In DNA form, the CDR3 reads TGTGCCAGCAGTCCCCCGGACCGTCCGCGGTACTTC. It is translated as CASSPPDRPRYF.